This TCR beta chain was sequenced in a study of cytomegalovirus exposure and HLA in healthy donors. Findings and caveats of the study: In all likelihood, a cluster of highly shared sequence variants was a sequencing artifact. A later analysis reportedly found fewer N-insertions in an Asian-associated ancestry cluster than the roughly 670-donor mean. The study designated 150 or so TCR beta chains cytomegalovirus-associated. The later analysis indicated that the majority of CMV-associated TCR beta chains appeared HLA-restricted.

The study ran its PCR with 60 Vbeta and 13 Jbeta primers. Sequenced by immunoSEQ multiplex PCR; TCRdb stores in-frame clones only, minus some. This sample yields 150,000 to 250,000 clones, of which about four fifths are seen a single time; roughly 0.098% belongs to the top ten. Germline CDR1 MNHNS, CDR2 SASEGT. V was pared by 4 bases and J by 2 bases, with 7 bases of the junction left unmatched. The length of the CDR3 is 16 residues. To note about this clone: Its target is unknown.

V is TRBV6-1 and J is TRBJ2-4, with 8 bases lining up with TRBD1. The sample taken for sequencing was PBMCs. The receptor's source is a boy under 10 years old in good health and CMV-seronegative. The CDR3 DNA follows: TGTGCCAGCAGTGGAGACAGGGGCTTCTCCAAAAACATTCAGTACTTC. Protein product: CASSGDRGFSKNIQYF.